This note documents a single TCR beta chain sequence. V lost 5 bases, J lost 0 bases, and 6 bases stayed unmatched. Germline CDR1 MNHEY, CDR2 SMNVEV (reference sequence). The CDR3 is made up of 16 amino acids. The TCRbeta library incorporated unique molecular identifiers. TCRdb recomputed calls from the PCR reads with MiXCR, one row per CDR3 protein. The sample yields some 500,000 distinct CDR3 sequences, 18% seen once. This sample is part of a study of T-cell reconstitution after alpha-beta-depleted transplantation in children. The rearrangement uses TRBV27 and TRBJ2-5, with 10 bases lining up with TRBD2. The TCR originated in a human donor who donated a stem cell graft to a child with acute lymphoblastic leukemia. Sequencing was performed on PBMCs from the stem cell graft donor, taken from the stem cell graft. The CDR3 reads CASSLRLAGYQETQYF. DNA for the CDR3: TGTGCCAGCAGTCTTCGACTAGCGGGCTACCAAGAGACCCAGTACTTC.